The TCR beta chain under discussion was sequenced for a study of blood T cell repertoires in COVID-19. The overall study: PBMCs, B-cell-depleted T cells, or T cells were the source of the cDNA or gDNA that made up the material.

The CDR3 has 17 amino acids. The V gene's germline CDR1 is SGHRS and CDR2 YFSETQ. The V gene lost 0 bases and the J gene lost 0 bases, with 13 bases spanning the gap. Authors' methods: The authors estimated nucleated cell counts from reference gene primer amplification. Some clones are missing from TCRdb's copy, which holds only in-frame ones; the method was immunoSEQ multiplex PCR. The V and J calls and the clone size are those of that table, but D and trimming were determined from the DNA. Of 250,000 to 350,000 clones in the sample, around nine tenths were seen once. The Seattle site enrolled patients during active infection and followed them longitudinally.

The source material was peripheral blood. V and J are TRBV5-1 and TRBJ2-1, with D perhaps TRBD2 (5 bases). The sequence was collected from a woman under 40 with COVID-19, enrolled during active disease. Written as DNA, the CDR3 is TGCGCCAGCAGCTTGGGCCGGTTGGGGAGCTCCTACAATGAGCAGTTCTTC. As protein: CASSLGRLGSSYNEQFF.